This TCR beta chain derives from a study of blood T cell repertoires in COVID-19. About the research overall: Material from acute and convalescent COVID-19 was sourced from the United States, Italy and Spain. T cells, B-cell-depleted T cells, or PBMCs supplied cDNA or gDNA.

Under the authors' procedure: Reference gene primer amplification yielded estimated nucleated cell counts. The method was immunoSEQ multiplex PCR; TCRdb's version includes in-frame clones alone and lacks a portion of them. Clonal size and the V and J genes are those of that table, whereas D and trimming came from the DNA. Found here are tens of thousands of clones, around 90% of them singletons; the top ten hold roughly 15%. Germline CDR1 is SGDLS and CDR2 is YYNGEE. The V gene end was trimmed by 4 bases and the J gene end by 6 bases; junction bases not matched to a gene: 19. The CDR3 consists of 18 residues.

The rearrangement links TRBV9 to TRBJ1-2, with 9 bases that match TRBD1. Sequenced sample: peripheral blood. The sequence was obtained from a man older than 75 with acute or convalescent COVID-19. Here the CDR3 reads CASSQRTGALLIPHGYTF. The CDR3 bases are TGTGCCAGCAGCCAACGGACAGGGGCTTTACTTATCCCACATGGCTACACCTTC.